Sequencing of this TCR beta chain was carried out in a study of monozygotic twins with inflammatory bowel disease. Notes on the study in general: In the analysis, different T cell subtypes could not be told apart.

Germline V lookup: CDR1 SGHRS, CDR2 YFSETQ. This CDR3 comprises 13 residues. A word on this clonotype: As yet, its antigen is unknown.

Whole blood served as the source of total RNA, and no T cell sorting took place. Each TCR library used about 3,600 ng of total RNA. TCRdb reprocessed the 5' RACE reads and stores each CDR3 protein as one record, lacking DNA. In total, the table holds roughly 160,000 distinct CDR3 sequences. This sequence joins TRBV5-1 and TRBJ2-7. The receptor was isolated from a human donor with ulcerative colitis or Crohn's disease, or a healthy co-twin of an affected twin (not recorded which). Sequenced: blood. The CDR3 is CASSFSTSYEQYF. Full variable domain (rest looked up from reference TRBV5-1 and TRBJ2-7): KAGVTQTPRYLIKTRGQQVTLSCSPISGHRSVSWYQQTPGQGLQFLFEYFSETQRNKGNFPGRFSGRQFSNSRSEMNVSTLELGDSALYLCASSFSTSYEQYFGPGTRLTVT.